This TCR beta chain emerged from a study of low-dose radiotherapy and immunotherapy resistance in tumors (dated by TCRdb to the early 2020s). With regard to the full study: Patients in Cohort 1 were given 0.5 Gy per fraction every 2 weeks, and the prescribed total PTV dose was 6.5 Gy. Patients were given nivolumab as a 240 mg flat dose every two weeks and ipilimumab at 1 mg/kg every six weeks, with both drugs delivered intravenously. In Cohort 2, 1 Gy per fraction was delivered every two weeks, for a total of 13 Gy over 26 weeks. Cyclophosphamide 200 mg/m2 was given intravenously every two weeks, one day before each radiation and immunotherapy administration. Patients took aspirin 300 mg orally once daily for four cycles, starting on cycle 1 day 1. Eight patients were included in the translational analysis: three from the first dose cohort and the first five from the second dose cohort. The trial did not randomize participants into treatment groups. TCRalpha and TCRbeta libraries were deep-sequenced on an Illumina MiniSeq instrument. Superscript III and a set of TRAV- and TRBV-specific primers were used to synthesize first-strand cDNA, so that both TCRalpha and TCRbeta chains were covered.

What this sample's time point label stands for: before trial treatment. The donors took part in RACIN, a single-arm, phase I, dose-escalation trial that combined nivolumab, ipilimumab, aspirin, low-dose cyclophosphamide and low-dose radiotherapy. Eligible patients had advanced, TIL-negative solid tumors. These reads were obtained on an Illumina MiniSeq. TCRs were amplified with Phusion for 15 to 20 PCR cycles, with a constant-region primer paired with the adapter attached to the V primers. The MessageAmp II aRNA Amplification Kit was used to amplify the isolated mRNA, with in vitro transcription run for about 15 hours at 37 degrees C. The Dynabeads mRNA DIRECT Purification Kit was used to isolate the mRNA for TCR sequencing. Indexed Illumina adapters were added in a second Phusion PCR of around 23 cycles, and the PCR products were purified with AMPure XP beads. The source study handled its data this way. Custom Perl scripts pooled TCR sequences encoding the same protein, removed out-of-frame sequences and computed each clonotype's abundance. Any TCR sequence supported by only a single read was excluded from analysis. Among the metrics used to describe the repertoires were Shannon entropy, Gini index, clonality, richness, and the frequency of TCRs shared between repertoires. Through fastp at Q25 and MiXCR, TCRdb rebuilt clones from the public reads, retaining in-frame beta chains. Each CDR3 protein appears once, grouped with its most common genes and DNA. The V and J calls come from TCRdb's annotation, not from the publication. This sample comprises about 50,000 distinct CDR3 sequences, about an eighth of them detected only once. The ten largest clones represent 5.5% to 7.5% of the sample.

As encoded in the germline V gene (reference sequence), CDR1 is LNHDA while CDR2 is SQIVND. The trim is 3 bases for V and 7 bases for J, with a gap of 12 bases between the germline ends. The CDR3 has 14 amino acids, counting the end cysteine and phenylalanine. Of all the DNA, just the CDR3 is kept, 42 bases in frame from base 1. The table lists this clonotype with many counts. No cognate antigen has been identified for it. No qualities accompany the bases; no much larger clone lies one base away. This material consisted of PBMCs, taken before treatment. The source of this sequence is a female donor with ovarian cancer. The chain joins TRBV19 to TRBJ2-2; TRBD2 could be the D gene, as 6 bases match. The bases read TGTGCCAGTAGTATCCAGGGAGCGGGCGGGGAGCTGTTTTTT. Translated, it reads CASSIQGAGGELFF. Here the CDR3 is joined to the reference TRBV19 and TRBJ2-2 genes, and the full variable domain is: DGGITQSPKYLFRKEGQNVTLSCEQNLNHDAMYWYRQDPGQGLRLIYYSQIVNDFQKGDIAEGYSVSREKKESFPLTVTSAQKNPTAFYLCASSIQGAGGELFFGEGSRLTVL.